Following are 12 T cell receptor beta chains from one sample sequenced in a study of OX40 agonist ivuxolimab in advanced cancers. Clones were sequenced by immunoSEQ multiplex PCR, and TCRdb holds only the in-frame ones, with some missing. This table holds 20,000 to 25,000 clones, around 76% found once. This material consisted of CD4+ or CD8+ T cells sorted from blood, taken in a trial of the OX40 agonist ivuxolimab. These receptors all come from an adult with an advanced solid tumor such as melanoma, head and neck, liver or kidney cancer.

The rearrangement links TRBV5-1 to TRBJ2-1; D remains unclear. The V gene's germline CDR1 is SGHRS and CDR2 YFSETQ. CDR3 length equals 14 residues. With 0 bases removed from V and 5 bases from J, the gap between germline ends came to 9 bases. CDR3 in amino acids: CASSLDGSDNEQFF. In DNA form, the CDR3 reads TGCGCCAGCAGCTTGGACGGTTCTGACAATGAGCAGTTCTTC.

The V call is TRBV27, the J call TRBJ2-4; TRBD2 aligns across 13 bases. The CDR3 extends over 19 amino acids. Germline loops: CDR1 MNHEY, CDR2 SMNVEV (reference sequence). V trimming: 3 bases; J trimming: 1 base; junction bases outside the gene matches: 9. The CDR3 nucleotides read TGTGCCAGCAGTTTTTCTCGGACTAGCGGGGGCGTGGCCAAAAACATTCAGTACTTC. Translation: CASSFSRTSGGVAKNIQYF.

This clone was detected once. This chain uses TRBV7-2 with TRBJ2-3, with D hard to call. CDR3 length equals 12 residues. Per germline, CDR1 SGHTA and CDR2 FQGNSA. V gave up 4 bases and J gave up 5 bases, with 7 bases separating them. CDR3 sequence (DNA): TGTGCCAGCAGCTCAACCGGAGATACGCAGTATTTT. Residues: CASSSTGDTQYF.

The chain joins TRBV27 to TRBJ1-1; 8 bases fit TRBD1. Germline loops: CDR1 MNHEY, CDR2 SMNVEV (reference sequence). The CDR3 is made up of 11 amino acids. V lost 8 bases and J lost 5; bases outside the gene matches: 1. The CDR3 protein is CASGQGTEAFF. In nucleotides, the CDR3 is TGTGCCAGCGGACAGGGTACTGAAGCTTTCTTT.

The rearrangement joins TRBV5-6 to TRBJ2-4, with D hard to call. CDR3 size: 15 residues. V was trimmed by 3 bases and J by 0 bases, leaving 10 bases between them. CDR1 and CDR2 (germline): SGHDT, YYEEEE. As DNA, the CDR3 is TGTGCCAGCAGCTCGAGAAATCTAGCCAAAAACATTCAGTACTTC. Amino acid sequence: CASSSRNLAKNIQYF.

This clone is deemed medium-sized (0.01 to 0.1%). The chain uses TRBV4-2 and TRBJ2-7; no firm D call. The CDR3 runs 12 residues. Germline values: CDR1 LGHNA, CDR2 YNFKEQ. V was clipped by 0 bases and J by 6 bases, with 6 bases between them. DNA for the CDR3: TGTGCCAGCAGCCAAGATGAGGTCGAGCAGTACTTC. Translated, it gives CASSQDEVEQYF.

The CDR3 protein is CASSQGSADRLYGYTF. CDR3 coding DNA: TGCGCCAGCAGCCAAGGGTCGGCAGATAGACTCTATGGCTACACCTTC. V usage is TRBV4-3 and J usage is TRBJ1-2, with D uncertain. The germline gives CDR1 LGHNA, CDR2 YSLEER. The CDR3 sequence is 16 residues long. V was shortened by 1 base and J by 4 bases, with 16 bases between the two germline ends.

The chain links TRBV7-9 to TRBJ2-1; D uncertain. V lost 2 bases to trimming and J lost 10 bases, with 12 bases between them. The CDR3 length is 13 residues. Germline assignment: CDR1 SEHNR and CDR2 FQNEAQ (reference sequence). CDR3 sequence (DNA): TGTGCCAGCAGCTTACCCCGCCCGAACGAGCAGTTCTTC. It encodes CASSLPRPNEQFF.

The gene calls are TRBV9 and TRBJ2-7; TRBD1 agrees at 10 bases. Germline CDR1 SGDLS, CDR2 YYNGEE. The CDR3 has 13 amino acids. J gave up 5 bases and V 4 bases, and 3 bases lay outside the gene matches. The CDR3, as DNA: TGTGCCAGCAGCATGGGACAGGGGAACGAGCAGTACTTC. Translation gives CASSMGQGNEQYF.

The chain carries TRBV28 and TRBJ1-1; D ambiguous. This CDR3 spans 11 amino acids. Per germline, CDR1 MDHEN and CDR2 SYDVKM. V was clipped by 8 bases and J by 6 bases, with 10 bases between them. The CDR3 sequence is CASSSGPEAFF. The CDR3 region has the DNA TGTGCCAGCTCCTCCGGGCCTGAAGCTTTCTTT. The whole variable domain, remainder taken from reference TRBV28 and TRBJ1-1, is DVKVTQSSRYLVKRTGEKVFLECVQDMDHENMFWYRQDPGLGLRLIYFSYDVKMKEKGDIPEGYSVSREKKERFSLILESASTNQTSMYLCASSSGPEAFFGQGTRLTVV.

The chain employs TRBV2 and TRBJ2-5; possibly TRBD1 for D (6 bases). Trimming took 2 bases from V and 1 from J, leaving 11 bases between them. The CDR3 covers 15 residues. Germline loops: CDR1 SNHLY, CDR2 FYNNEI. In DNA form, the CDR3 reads TGTGCCAGCAGTGAACCAGGGGCCATCCAAGAGACCCAGTACTTC. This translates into CASSEPGAIQETQYF.

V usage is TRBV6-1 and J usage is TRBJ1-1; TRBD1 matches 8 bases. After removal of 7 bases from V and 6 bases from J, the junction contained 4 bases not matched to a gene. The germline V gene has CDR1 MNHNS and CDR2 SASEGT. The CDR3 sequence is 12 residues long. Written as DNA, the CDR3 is TGTGCCAGCAAGGGACAGGCCCCTGAAGCTTTCTTT. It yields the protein CASKGQAPEAFF.